Included here is one TCR beta chain sequence, with context. Its antigen is unknown. The record originates from a study of T cells expressing NK-cell markers. Study as a whole: It was from sorted CD3+CD56+NKG2C+, CD3+CD56+NKG2C- and CD3+CD56-NKG2C+ T cells that TCR beta repertoires came. Among eight sequenced donors, seven carried HCMV seropositivity while one was seronegative.

Germline assignment: CDR1 SGHTA and CDR2 FQGNSA. This CDR3 region has 14 residues. 5'RACE template switching with UMIs generated TCR beta cDNA. From its re-call of the 5' RACE reads, TCRdb lists each CDR3 protein once, without DNA. The sample includes hundreds of thousands of distinct CDR3 sequences. Notes on the study in general: Dominant NKG2C+ clonotype frequencies of roughly 1.0-8% of CD8+ T cells were measured in about 6 donors.

The source of this sequence is a man aged 18-70 years in good health. Material for sequencing was blood T cells: a sorted CD56 or NKG2C T cell subset, CD4+ or CD8+ T cells, or bulk PBMC T cells (not recorded which). This chain connects TRBV7-2 to TRBJ1-2. This CDR3 is CASSLSPGSSGYTF. Variable domain in full (rest from reference TRBV7-2 and TRBJ1-2): GAGVSQSPSNKVTEKGKDVELRCDPISGHTALYWYRQSLGQGLEFLIYFQGNSAPDKSGLPSDRFSAERTGGSVSTLTIQRTQQEDSAVYLCASSLSPGSSGYTFGSGTRLTVV.